One T cell receptor (beta chain) is described in this entry. The V gene's germline CDR1 is MNHEY and CDR2 SMNVEV (reference sequence). V lost 9 bases and J lost 2; bases outside the gene matches: 6. This CDR3 is 15 amino acids long. The table came from immunoSEQ multiplex PCR; TCRdb's copy has only in-frame clones and leaves some out. Of 100,000 to 150,000 clones listed, approximately 92% are singletons. The data were obtained in a study of control samples from healthy donors and cancer patients. This chain connects TRBV27 to TRBJ1-6; 8 bases are a match to TRBD1. The receptor was isolated from a man aged 40-50 years in good health. Sequencing input: blood. The chain's CDR3 is CASWPGQAYNSPLHF. As DNA, the CDR3 is TGTGCCAGTTGGCCGGGACAGGCCTATAATTCACCCCTCCACTTT.